Listed below are T cell receptor beta chains from one sample, sequenced in a study of blood T cell repertoires in COVID-19. TCRdb's table, derived via immunoSEQ multiplex PCR, lists solely in-frame clones and lacks some. Found here are approximately 9,600 clones, around 89% of them singletons; the top ten hold over 5.5%. Sequenced material: peripheral blood. These receptors were taken from a human donor in a cohort sampled during active COVID-19. The CDR3 runs from the conserved cysteine through the conserved F or W. The D gene is left open where the match is weak. The size entry is marked missing in some rows and otherwise reads once, few, many or a size class.

clone_size,v_call,d_call,j_call,cdr3_nt,cdr3_aa
.,TRBV12-3/TRBV12-4,.,TRBJ2-1,TGTGCCAGCAGCAACAATGAGCAGTTCTTC,CASSNNEQFF
.,TRBV5-3,TRBD2,TRBJ2-3,TGTGCCAGAAGCACTAGCGCAGATACGCAGTATTTT,CARSTSADTQYF
.,TRBV7-9,TRBD2,TRBJ2-1,TGTGGGACGGGGACTAGCGTTTACAATGAGCAGTTCTTC,CGTGTSVYNEQFF
few,TRBV28,.,TRBJ2-7,TGTGCCAGCAGTCCCGGGTCCTCGATAGGAGTCGAGCAGTACTTC,CASSPGSSIGVEQYF
.,TRBV5-1,.,TRBJ1-1,TGCGCCAGCAGTCCGGTTCAGGGAAACACTGAAGCTTTCTTT,CASSPVQGNTEAFF
.,TRBV5-6,TRBD2,TRBJ2-7,TGTGCCAGCAGCTACGGGACTAGCTACGAGCAGTACTTC,CASSYGTSYEQYF
.,TRBV7-2,TRBD2,TRBJ2-3,TGTGCCAGCAGCGCCAGCGGGGGGGGGAATACGCAGTATTTT,CASSASGGGNTQYF
.,TRBV5-1,.,TRBJ1-4,TGCGCCAGCAGCTGGGGAGATGAAAAACTGTTTTTT,CASSWGDEKLFF
.,TRBV5-4,.,TRBJ2-5,TGTGCCAGCAGCTTGAGACAGCAAGAGACCCAGTACTTC,CASSLRQQETQYF
.,TRBV6-1,TRBD1,TRBJ1-1,TGTGCCAGCAGTGAGGGACAGGGAATGGGAACTGAAGCTTTCTTT,CASSEGQGMGTEAFF
.,TRBV6-5,TRBD1,TRBJ2-7,TGTGCCAGCAGAAAGACAGGGGTCGAGCAGTACTTC,CASRKTGVEQYF
.,TRBV9,TRBD1,TRBJ1-2,TGTGCCAGCAGCCTTGGACAGGGAGGATTCGGCTACACCTTC,CASSLGQGGFGYTF
.,TRBV5-8,.,TRBJ1-1,TGTGCCAGCAGCTTGAGTCCGCTCGGGGGCACTGAAGCTTTCTTT,CASSLSPLGGTEAFF
once,TRBV28,TRBD1,TRBJ1-2,TGTGCCAGCGGTACCGGGACAGTCTCCGTTCTCGACTATGGCTACACCTTC,CASGTGTVSVLDYGYTF
.,TRBV11-2,.,TRBJ2-7,TGTGCCAGCAGCCCGGGACTGTCAGCAAGGGAGCAGTACTTC,CASSPGLSAREQYF
.,TRBV2,.,TRBJ1-1,TGTGCCAGCAGCCATCCCCGGGGGGGTCCGGACACTGAAGCTTTCTTT,CASSHPRGGPDTEAFF
.,TRBV7-9,.,TRBJ2-6,TGTGCCAGCAGCTCACAGGCATCTGGGGCCAACGTCCTGACTTTC,CASSSQASGANVLTF
.,TRBV9,.,TRBJ1-1,TGTGCCAGCAGCGTAGGGGGCGGGGACGGCACTGAAGCTTTCTTT,CASSVGGGDGTEAFF
.,TRBV5-1,TRBD2,TRBJ2-7,TGCGCCAGCAGCTGGACTAGCGGGGGGACTACCTCCTACGAGCAGTACTTC,CASSWTSGGTTSYEQYF
.,TRBV7-9,TRBD1,TRBJ2-2,TGTGCCAGCAGCCCGGACAGGGGACCCGGGGAGCTGTTTTTT,CASSPDRGPGELFF
few,TRBV5-1,TRBD2,TRBJ2-3,TGCGCCAGCAGCGGGTTAGCGGGGGGCACAGATACGCAGTATTTT,CASSGLAGGTDTQYF
.,TRBV5-1,TRBD2,TRBJ2-3,TGCGCCAGCAGCTTGAGGGCGGGGAGCGGGGCAGATACGCAGTATTTT,CASSLRAGSGADTQYF
.,TRBV10-3,.,TRBJ1-1,TGTGCCATCAGTGAGAGTGGAGGACGGTTCGGCACTGAAGCTTTCTTT,CAISESGGRFGTEAFF
.,TRBV12-5,.,TRBJ1-6,TGTGCTAGTGGTACGCCGGGACACCTGAATTCACCCCTCCACTTT,CASGTPGHLNSPLHF
.,TRBV6-6,.,TRBJ2-7,TGTGCCAGCAGTACATCCTACGAGCAGTACTTC,CASSTSYEQYF
.,TRBV7-9,.,TRBJ2-5,TGTGCCAGCAGTAGAGGCGGGGATAGGGAGACCCAGTACTTC,CASSRGGDRETQYF
.,TRBV7-2,TRBD1,TRBJ1-4,TGTGCCAGCAGCTCGCGGACAGGGGGGGGTGAAAAACTGTTTTTT,CASSSRTGGGEKLFF
.,TRBV11-2,TRBD1,TRBJ1-1,TGTGCCAGCAGCTTAGATAGGGTGACCGGGACAGTCGCTTTCTTT,CASSLDRVTGTVAFF
.,TRBV21-1,.,TRBJ2-2,TGTGCCAGCAGCCAGGACGCGGGAAACACCGGGGAGCTGTTTTTT,CASSQDAGNTGELFF
.,TRBV7-9,.,TRBJ2-1,TGTGCCAGCAGCTTAGACGGCGGCTCCTACAATGAGCAGTTCTTC,CASSLDGGSYNEQFF
.,TRBV2,TRBD1,TRBJ1-1,TGTGCCAGCAGTTCCGGACAGGGGAGGTCTGAAGCTTTCTTT,CASSSGQGRSEAFF
once,TRBV28,.,TRBJ1-4,TGTGCCAGCAGTTTACCTGCCCAGGCGGGTAATGAAAAACTGTTTTTT,CASSLPAQAGNEKLFF
few,TRBV7-3,TRBD1,TRBJ2-2,TGTGCCAGCAGCTTAGGGGGACAGGCGAACACCGGGGAGCTGTTTTTT,CASSLGGQANTGELFF
.,TRBV11-3,TRBD1,TRBJ2-2,TGTGCCAGCAGCCAGGGGTTACAGGGGACCGGGGAGCTGTTTTTT,CASSQGLQGTGELFF
.,TRBV6-5,.,TRBJ1-2,TGTGCCAGCAGTACAGCCTATGGCTACACCTTC,CASSTAYGYTF
.,TRBV7-8,.,TRBJ1-1,TGTGCCAGCAGCTTGGGGAGAAGGAGGGGCACTGAAGCTTTCTTT,CASSLGRRRGTEAFF
.,TRBV6-2/TRBV6-3,.,TRBJ2-3,TGTGCCAGCAGCAAAACTAGCACAGATACGCAGTATTTT,CASSKTSTDTQYF
.,TRBV7-8,.,TRBJ2-1,TGTGCCAGCAGCTTAGCGCCGGGTACTGAGCAGTTCTTC,CASSLAPGTEQFF
.,TRBV10-1,TRBD1,TRBJ2-4,TGCGCCAGCCATCGGACAGGCTTTTTAGCCAAAAACATTCAGTACTTC,CASHRTGFLAKNIQYF
once,TRBV6-5,TRBD1,TRBJ2-1,TGTGCCAGCAGAGCACAGGGGAGCGGTTACAATGAGCAGTTCTTC,CASRAQGSGYNEQFF